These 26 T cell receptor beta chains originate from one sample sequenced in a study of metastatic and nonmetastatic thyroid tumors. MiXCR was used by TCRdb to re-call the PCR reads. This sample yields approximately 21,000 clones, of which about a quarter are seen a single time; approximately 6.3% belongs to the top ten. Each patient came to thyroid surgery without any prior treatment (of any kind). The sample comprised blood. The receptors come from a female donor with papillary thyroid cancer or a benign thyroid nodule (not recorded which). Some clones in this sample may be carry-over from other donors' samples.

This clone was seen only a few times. The CDR3 DNA reads as TGTGCCAGCAGCATACAGGGTCAGGGTAATTCACCCCTCCACTTT. This sequence encodes CASSIQGQGNSPLHF. V usage is TRBV12-3 or TRBV12-4 and J usage is TRBJ1-6, with D possibly TRBD1 on 6 matching bases. The CDR3 runs to 15 residues. Trimming pared 6 bases from V and 6 bases from J, leaving 15 bases between.

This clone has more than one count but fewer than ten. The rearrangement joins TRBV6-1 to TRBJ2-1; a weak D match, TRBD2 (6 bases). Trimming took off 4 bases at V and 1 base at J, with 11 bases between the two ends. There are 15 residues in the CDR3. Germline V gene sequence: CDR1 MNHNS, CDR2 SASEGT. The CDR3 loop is CASSASAGSYNEQFF. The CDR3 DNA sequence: TGTGCCAGCAGTGCCTCTGCGGGGTCCTACAATGAGCAGTTCTTC.

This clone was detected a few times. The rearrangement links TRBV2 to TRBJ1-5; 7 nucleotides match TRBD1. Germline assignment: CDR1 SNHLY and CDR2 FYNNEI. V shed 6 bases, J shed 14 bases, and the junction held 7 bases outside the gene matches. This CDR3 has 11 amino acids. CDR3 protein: CASSLQGPKHF. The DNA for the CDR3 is TGTGCCAGCAGCCTACAGGGGCCTAAGCATTTT.

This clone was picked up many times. This chain's CDR3 is CASSLIQGTGTGELFF. DNA for the CDR3: TGTGCCAGCAGCCTAATACAGGGGACAGGCACCGGGGAGCTGTTTTTT. The genes are TRBV11-1 and TRBJ2-2; TRBD1 agrees at 8 bases. This CDR3 region has 16 residues. The germline gives CDR1 SGHAT, CDR2 FQDESV (reference sequence). V lost 5 bases to trimming and J lost 4 bases; unmatched junction nucleotides: 9. Using reference TRBV11-1 and TRBJ2-2 for the parts outside the CDR3, the full variable domain is EAEVAQSPRYKITEKSQAVAFWCDPISGHATLYWYRQILGQGPELLVQFQDESVVDDSQLPKDRFSAERLKGVDSTLKIQPAELGDSAMYLCASSLIQGTGTGELFFGEGSRLTVL.

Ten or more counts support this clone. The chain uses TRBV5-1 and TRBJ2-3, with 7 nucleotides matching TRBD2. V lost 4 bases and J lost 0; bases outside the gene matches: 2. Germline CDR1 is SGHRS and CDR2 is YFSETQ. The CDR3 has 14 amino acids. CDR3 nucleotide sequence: TGCGCCAGCAGCAGCGGGACTAGCACAGATACGCAGTATTTT. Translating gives CASSSGTSTDTQYF.

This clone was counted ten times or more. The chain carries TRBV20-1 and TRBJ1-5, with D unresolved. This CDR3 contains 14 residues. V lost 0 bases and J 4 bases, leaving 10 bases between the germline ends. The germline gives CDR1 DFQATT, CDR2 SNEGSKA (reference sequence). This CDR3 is CSAREPTENQPQHF. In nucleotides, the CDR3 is TGCAGTGCTAGAGAACCCACAGAGAATCAGCCCCAGCATTTT.

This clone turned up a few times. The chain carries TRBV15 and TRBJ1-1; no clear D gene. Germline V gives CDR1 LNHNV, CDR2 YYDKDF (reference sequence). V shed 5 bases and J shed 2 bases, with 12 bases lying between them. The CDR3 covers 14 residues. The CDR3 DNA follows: TGTGCCACCAGCCGTGCCCGAATTAACACTGAAGCTTTCTTT. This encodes CATSRARINTEAFF.

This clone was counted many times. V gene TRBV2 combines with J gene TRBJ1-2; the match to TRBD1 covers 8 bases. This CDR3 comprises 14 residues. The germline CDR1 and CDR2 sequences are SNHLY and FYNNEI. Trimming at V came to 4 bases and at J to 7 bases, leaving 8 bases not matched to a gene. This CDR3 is CASSADREGGGYTF. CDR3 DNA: TGTGCCAGCAGTGCGGACAGGGAAGGAGGTGGCTACACCTTC.

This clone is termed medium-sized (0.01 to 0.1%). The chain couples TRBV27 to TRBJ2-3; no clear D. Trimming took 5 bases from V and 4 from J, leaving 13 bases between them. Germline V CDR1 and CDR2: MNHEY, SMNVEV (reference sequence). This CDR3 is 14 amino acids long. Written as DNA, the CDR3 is TGTGCCAGCAGTGGAGCGTCTAGGGCAGATACGCAGTATTTT. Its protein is CASSGASRADTQYF.

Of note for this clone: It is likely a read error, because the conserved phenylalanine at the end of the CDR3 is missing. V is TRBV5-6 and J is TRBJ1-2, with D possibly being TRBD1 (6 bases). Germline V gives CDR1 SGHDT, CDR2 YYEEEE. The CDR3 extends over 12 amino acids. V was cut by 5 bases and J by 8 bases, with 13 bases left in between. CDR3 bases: TGTGCCAGCAGTTCAGGGGTTTTGGGCTACACCCTC. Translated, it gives CASSSGVLGYTL.

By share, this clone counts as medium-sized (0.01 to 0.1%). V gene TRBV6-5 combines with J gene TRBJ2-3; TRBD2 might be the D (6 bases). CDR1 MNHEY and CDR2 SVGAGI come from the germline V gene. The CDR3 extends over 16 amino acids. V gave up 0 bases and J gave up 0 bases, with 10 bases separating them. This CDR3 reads CASSYSVAASTDTQYF. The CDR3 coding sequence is TGTGCCAGCAGTTACTCTGTAGCGGCGAGCACAGATACGCAGTATTTT.

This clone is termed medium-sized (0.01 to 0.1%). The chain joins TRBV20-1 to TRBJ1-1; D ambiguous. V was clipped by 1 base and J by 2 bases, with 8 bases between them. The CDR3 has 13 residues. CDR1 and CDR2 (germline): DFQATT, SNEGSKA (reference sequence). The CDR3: CSARGGSNTEAFF. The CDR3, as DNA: TGCAGTGCTAGAGGAGGCAGCAACACTGAAGCTTTCTTT.

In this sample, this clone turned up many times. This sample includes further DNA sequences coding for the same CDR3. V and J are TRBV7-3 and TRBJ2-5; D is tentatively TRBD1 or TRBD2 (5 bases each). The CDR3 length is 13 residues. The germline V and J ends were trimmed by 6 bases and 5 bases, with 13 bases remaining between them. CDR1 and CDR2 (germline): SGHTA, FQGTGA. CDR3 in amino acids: CASSRGVGETQYF. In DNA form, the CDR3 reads TGTGCCAGCAGTAGGGGAGTCGGGGAGACCCAGTACTTC.

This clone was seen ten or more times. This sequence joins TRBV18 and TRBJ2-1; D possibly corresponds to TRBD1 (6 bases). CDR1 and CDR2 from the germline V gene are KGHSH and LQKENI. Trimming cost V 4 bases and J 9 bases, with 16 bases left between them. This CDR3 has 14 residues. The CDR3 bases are TGTGCCAGCTCACGGGACATGGTATATTCTGAGCAGTTCTTC. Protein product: CASSRDMVYSEQFF.

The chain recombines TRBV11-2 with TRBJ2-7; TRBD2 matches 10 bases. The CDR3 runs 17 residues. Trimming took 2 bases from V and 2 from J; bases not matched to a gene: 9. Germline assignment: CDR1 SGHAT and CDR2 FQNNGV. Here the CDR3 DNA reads TGTGCCAGCAGCTTACTACCGGGGACTAGCGTCACCTACGAGCAGTACTTC. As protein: CASSLLPGTSVTYEQYF.

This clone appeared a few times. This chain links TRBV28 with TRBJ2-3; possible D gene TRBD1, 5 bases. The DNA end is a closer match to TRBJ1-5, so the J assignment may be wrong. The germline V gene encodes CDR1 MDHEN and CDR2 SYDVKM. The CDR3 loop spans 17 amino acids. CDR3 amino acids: CASSLPLGERITDTQHF. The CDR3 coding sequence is TGTGCCAGCAGTTTACCACTAGGGGAGCGTATCACAGATACGCAGCATTTT.

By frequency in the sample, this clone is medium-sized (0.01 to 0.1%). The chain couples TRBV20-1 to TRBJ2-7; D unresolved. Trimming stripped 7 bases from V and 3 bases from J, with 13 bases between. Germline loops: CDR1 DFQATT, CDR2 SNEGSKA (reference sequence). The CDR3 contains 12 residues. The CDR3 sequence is CSGREDNYEQYF. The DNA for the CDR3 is TGCAGTGGTCGCGAAGACAACTACGAGCAGTACTTC.

The CDR3 spells CASRAGQGIYEQYF. DNA for the CDR3: TGTGCCAGCCGGGCGGGGCAGGGGATCTACGAGCAGTACTTC. V and J are TRBV2 and TRBJ2-7; D is possibly TRBD1 or TRBD2 (6 bases each). In germline, CDR1 is SNHLY, CDR2 FYNNEI. Trimming left V 8 bases short and J 3 bases short, with 17 bases between. The CDR3 runs 14 residues.

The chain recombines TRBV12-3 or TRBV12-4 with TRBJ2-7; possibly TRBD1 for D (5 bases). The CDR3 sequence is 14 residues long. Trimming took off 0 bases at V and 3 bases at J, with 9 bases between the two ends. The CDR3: CASSLAGHSYEQYF. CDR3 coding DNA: TGTGCCAGCAGTTTAGCGGGGCACAGCTACGAGCAGTACTTC.

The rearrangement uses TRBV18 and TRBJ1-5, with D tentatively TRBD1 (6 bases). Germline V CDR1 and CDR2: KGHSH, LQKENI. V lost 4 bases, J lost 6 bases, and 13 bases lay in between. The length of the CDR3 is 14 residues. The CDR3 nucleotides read TGTGCCAGCTCACTGGACAGAGGGAGTCAGCCCCAGCATTTT. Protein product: CASSLDRGSQPQHF.

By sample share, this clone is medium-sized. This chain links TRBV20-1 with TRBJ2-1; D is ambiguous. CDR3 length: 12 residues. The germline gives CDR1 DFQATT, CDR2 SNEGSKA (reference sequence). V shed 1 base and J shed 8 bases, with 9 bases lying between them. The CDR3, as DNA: TGCAGTGCTAGAGGGGTATGGTATGAGCAGTTCTTC. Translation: CSARGVWYEQFF.

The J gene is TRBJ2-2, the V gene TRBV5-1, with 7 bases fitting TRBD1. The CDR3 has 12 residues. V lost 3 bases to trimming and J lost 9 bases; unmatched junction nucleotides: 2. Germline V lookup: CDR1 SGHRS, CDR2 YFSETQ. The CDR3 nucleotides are TGCGCCAGCAGCTCGACAGGGCGGGAGCTGTTTTTT. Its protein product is CASSSTGRELFF. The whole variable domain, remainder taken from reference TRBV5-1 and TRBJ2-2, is KAGVTQTPRYLIKTRGQQVTLSCSPISGHRSVSWYQQTPGQGLQFLFEYFSETQRNKGNFPGRFSGRQFSNSRSEMNVSTLELGDSALYLCASSSTGRELFFGEGSRLTVL.

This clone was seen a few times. CDR3 nucleotides: TGTGCCAGTAGTATAACAGGGTCATACGAGCAGTACTTC. Translation: CASSITGSYEQYF. This rearrangement joins TRBV19 to TRBJ2-7; D may be TRBD1 (6 bases). The CDR3 sequence is 13 residues long. V was shortened by 2 bases and J by 4 bases, with 9 bases between the two germline ends. Germline V gene data show CDR1 as LNHDA and CDR2 as SQIVND (reference sequence).

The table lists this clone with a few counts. The CDR3 is CASSRGWGRRVNGYTF. The CDR3 DNA reads as TGTGCCAGCAGTCGCGGGTGGGGACGGCGGGTAAATGGCTACACCTTC. V usage is TRBV12-3 or TRBV12-4 and J usage is TRBJ1-2, with D possibly TRBD1 on 5 matching bases. The CDR3 runs to 16 residues. Trimming removed 5 bases from V and 6 bases from J, with 22 bases in between.

This CDR3 reads CASSDTVARAQRPQHF. For the CDR3, the DNA is TGTGCCAGCAGCGACACCGTGGCAAGGGCCCAGAGGCCCCAGCATTTT. The V call is TRBV11-2, the J call TRBJ1-5; D unclear. In germline, CDR1 is SGHAT, CDR2 FQNNGV. V dropped 5 bases and J dropped 9 bases, with 23 bases sitting between them. CDR3 size: 16 residues.

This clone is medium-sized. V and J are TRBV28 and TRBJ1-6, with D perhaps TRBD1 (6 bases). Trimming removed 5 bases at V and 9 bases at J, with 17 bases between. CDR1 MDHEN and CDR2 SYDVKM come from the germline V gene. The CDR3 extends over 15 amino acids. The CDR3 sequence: CASSGGRLGGSPLHF. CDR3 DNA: TGTGCCAGCAGTGGGGGGCGGTTGGGGGGTTCACCCCTCCACTTT.